The text below deals with one TCR beta chain. Treatment given: oral pan-JAK inhibitor, 5-10 mg twice daily. In alopecia areata patients, both lesional scalp punch biopsies and peripheral blood were collected. This specimen comes from a study of CD8+ T cells in alopecia areata. The CDR3 length is 12 residues. The ends were cut back, 11 bases at V and 2 bases at J, with 12 bases in the middle. Germline lookup yields CDR1 MDHEN and CDR2 SYDVKM. Sequencing used cDNA as its template, made by extracting RNA and reverse transcribing it. Assay used: immunoSEQ multiplex PCR; TCRdb lists only in-frame clones, some missing. This table has 120,000 to 150,000 clones, 65% to 90% appearing once.

V usage is TRBV28 and J usage is TRBJ2-5; TRBD1 is a possible D gene (5 bases). The input for sequencing was CD8+ T cells sorted from blood, taken at week 4, from a patient treated with tofacitinib. This TCR was sampled from a human donor with alopecia areata. CDR3 amino acids: CASQGLQETQYF. In DNA, the CDR3 is TGTGCCTCCCAGGGTTTACAAGAGACCCAGTACTTC.